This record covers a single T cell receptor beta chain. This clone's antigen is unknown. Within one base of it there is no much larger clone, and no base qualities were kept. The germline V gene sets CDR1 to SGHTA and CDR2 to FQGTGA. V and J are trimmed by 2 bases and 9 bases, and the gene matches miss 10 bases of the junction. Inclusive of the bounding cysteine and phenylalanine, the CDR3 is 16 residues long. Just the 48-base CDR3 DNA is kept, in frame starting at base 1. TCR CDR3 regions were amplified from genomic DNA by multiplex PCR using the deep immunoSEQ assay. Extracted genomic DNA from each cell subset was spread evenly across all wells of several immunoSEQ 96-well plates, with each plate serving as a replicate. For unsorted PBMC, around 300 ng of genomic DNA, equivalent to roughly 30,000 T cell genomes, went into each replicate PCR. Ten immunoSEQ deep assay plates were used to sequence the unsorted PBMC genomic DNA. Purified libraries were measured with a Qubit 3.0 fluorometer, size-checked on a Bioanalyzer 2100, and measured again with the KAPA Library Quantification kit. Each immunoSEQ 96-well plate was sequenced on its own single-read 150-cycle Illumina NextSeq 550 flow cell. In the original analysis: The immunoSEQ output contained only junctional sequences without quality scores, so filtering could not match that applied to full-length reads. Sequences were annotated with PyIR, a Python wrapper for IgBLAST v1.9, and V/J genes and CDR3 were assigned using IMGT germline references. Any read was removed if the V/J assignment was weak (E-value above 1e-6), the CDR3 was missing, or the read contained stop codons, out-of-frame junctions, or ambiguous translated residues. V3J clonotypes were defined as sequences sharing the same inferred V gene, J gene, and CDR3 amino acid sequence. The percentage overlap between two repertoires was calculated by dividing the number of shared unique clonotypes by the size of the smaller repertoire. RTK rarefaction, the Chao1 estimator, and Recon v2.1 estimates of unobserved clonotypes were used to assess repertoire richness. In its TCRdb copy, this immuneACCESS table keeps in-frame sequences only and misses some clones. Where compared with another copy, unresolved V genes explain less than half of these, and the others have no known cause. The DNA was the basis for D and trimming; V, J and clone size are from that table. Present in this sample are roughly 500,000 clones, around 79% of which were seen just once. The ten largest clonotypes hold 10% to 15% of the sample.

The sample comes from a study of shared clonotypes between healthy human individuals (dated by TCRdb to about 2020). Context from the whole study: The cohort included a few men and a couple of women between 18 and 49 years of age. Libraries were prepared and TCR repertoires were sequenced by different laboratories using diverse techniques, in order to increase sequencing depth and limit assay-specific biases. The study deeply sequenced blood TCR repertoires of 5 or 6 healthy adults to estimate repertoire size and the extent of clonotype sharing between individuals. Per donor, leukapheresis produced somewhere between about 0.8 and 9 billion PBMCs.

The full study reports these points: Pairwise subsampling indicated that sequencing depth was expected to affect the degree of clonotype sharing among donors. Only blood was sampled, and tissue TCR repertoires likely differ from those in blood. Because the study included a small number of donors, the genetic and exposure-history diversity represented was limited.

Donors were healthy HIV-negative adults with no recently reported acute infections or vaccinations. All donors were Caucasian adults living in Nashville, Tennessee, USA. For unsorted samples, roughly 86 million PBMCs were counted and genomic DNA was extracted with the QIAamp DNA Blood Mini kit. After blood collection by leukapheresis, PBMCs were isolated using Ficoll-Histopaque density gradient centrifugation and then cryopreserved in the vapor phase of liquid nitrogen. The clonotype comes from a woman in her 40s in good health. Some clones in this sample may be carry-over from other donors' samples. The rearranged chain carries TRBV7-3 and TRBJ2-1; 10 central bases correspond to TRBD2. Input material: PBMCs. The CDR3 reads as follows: CASSLLGAGGPSEQFF. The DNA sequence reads TGTGCCAGCAGCTTATTGGGAGCGGGAGGGCCCAGTGAGCAGTTCTTC.